This TCR beta chain stems from a study of regulatory T cells in long-lasting Graves disease. As to time point: persistent/refractory GD, antithyroid drugs over 5 years with positive TRAb. PBMCs were the source of the RNA used for TCR sequencing. An endocrinology department in Xi'an, China, supplied the patients. The authors drew approximately 9 milliliters of peripheral blood into EDTA tubes. Sequencing libraries for TCR beta were prepared with iRepertoire HTBI primers and Arm-PCR of CDR3 regions. TCRdb processed the multiplex PCR reads anew with MiXCR; each CDR3 protein has one entry. The data show 390,000 or so distinct CDR3 sequences, less than 30% seen once. The sample holds a few counts of this clonotype. The antigen is not known. The V end lost 2 bases, the J end lost 13 bases, and 14 bases lay between the germline ends. This CDR3 is 13 amino acids long. Germline CDR1 is KGHDR and CDR2 is SFDVKD.

The study's findings and limits: Segments TRBV28, TRBJ1-2 and TRBJ2-5 showed preferential usage in persistent disease. The sample size was small, and this may have reduced accuracy.

Here the sequenced sample was peripheral blood mononuclear cells (PBMCs), taken when the disease was refractory, from a patient treated with antithyroid drugs. This chain uses TRBV24-1 with TRBJ2-4; D perhaps matches TRBD2 (5 bases). This receptor was identified in a woman aged 40 to 50 with Graves disease. The CDR3 loop reads CATSDSYPGIQYF. The CDR3 coding sequence is TGTGCCACCAGTGATTCCTACCCGGGAATACAGTACTTC.